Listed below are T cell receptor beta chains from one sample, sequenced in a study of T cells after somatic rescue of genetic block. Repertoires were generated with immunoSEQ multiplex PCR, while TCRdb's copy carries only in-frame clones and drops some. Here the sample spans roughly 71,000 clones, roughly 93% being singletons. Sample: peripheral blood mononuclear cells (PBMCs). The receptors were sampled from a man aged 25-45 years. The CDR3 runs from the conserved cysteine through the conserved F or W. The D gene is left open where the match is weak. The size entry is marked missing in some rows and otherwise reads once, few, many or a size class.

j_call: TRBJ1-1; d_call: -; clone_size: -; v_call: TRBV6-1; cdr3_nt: TGTGCCAGCAGTGAAGCGGGTGGGGGGGTCACTGAAGCTTTCTTT; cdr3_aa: CASSEAGGGVTEAFF
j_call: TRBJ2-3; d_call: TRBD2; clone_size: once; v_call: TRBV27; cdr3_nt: TGTGCCAGTTCGAGACGGACTAGCGGGGGGCATCGGTCTACAGATACGCAGTATTTT; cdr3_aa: CASSRRTSGGHRSTDTQYF
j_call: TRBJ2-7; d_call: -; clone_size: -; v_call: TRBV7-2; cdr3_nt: TGTGCCAGCAGCCACCGCCCACAGGGTTGGAACGAGCAGTACTTC; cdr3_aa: CASSHRPQGWNEQYF
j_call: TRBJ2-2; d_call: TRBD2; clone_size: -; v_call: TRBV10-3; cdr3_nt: TGTGCCATCAGTGGAACCGTAGCTAGCGGGACTACCGGGGAGCTGTTTTTT; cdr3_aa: CAISGTVASGTTGELFF
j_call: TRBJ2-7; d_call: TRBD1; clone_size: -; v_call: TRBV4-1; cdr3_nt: TGCGCCAGCAGCCACCAAGGACAGGCCCCCTACGAGCAGTACTTC; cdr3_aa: CASSHQGQAPYEQYF
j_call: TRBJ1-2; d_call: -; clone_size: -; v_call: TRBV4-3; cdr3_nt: TGCGCCAGCAGCGCGACCGGGACACCTAACTATGGCTACACCTTC; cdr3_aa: CASSATGTPNYGYTF
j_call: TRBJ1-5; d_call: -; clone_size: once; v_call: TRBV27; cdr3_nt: TGTGCCAGCAGTTTAGCGGGGCACAATCAGCCCCAGCATTTT; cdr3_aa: CASSLAGHNQPQHF
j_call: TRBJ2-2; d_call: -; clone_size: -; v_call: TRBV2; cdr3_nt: TGTGCCAGCAGGTTGGACGGCACCGGGGAGCTGTTTTTT; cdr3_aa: CASRLDGTGELFF
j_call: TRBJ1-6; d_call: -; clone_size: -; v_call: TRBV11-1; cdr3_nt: TGTGCCAGCAGCTTAGCGTTAAATTCACCCCTCCACTTT; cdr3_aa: CASSLALNSPLHF
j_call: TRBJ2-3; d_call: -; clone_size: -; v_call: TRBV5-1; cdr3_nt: TGCGCCAGCAGCTTGGAGGGTATAGCGTCAGATACGCAGTATTTT; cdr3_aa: CASSLEGIASDTQYF
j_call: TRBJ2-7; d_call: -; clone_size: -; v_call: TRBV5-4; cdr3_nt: TGTGCCAGCAGCTTGCAACAGGGTAGAATGGTCGAGCAGTACTTC; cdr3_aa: CASSLQQGRMVEQYF
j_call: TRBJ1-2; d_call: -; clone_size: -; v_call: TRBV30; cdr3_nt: TGTGCCTGGGAGGACACCGGGGGGGGTGGAGGCTACACCTTC; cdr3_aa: CAWEDTGGGGGYTF
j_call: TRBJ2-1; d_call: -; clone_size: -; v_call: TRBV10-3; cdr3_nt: TGTGCCATCAGTGAGTCGGGAGCGAGCTCCTACAATGAGCAGTTCTTC; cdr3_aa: CAISESGASSYNEQFF
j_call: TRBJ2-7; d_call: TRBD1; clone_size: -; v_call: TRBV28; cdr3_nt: TGTGCCAGCAGTCCGCTCCCGGGACAGGGGCAGCTTAGCGGGCTAACCCCCTCCTACGAGCAGTACTTC; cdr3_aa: CASSPLPGQGQLSGLTPSYEQYF
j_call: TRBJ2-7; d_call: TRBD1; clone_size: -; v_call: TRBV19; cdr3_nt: TGTGCCAGTAGTGGTGCGGGGGACAGGGCCTACGAGCAGTACTTC; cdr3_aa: CASSGAGDRAYEQYF
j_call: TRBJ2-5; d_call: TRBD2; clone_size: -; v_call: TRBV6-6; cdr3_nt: TGTGCCAGCCAACAGCGGGAGGGCCGGTCAGAGACCCAGTACTTC; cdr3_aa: CASQQREGRSETQYF
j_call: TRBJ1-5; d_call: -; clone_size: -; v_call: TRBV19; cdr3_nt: TGTGCCAGTAGTATGCCCGGGGGGCCCCAGCATTTT; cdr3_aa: CASSMPGGPQHF
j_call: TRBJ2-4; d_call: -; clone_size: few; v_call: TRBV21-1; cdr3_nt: TGTGCCAGCAGCAAACTCGGGTCCCCATGGGGGAACATTCAGTACTTC; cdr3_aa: CASSKLGSPWGNIQYF
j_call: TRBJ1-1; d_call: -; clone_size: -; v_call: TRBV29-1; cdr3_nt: TGCAGCGTTGAAGGGGGTTGGAACACTGAAGCTTTCTTT; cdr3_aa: CSVEGGWNTEAFF
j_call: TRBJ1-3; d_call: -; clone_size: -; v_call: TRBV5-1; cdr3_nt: TGCGCCAGCAGCACCGACAGCCCCTCTGGAAACACCATATATTTT; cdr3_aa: CASSTDSPSGNTIYF
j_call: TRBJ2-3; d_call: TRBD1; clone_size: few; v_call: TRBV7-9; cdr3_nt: TGTGCCAGCAGGCGGGACAGGCAGAGGTTGGATACGCAGTATTTT; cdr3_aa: CASRRDRQRLDTQYF
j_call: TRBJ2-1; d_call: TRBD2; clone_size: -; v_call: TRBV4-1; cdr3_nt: TGCGCCAGCAGCCAATATACTAGCGGGAGGGGCAATGAGCAGTTCTTC; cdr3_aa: CASSQYTSGRGNEQFF
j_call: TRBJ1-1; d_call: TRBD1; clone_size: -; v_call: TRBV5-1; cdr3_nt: TGCGCCAGCAGCTTGGACGGACAGGGGAACACTGAAGCTTTCTTT; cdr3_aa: CASSLDGQGNTEAFF
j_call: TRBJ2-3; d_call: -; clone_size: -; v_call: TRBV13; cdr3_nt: TGTGCCAGCAGCTTAGATTCAGATACGCAGTATTTT; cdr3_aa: CASSLDSDTQYF
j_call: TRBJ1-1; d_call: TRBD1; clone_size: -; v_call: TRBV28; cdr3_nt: TGTGCCAGCAGTTTATTAACAGGGGGGATTGCTGAAGCTTTCTTT; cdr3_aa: CASSLLTGGIAEAFF
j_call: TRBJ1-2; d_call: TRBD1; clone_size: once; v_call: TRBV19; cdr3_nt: TGTGCCAGTAGTATCCCCACCAACAGGGGAAACTATGGCTACACCTTC; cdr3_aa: CASSIPTNRGNYGYTF
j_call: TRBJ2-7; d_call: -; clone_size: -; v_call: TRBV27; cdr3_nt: TGTGCCAGCAGTTCCGGGGGGCCAACCCTGGGGCAGTACTTC; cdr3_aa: CASSSGGPTLGQYF
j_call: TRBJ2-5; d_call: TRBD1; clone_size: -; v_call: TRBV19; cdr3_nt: TGTGCCAGCCGGGACAGGGGCCCACAAGAGACCCAGTACTTC; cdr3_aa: CASRDRGPQETQYF
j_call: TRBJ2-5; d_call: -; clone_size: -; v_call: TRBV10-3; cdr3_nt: TGTGCCATCAGTGAGCCGGGACAAGAGACCCAGTACTTC; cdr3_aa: CAISEPGQETQYF
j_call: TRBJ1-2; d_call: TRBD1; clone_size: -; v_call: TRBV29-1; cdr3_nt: TGCAGCGTTGAACAGACAGGGGGCGGCTATGGCTACACCTTC; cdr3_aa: CSVEQTGGGYGYTF
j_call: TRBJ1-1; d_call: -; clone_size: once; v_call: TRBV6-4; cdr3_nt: TGTGCCAGCAGCCAACAGGCCCGCACTGAAGCTTTCTTT; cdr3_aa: CASSQQARTEAFF
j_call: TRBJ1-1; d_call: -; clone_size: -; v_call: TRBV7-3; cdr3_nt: TGTGCCAGCAGCTTGTCGGGGCCGAACACTGAAGCTTTCTTT; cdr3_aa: CASSLSGPNTEAFF
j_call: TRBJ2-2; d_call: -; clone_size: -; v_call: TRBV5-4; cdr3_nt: TGTGCCAGCAGTCTATCGGGCACCGGGGAGCTGTTTTTT; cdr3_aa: CASSLSGTGELFF
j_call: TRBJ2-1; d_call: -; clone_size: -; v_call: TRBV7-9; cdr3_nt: TGTGCCAGCAGCCTCCCAGGCTCCTACAATGAGCAGTTCTTC; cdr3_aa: CASSLPGSYNEQFF
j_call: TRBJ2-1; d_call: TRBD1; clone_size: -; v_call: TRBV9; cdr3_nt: TGTGCCAGCAGCGGGCGGGCAGGGGGAAACAATGAGCAGTTCTTC; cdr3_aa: CASSGRAGGNNEQFF
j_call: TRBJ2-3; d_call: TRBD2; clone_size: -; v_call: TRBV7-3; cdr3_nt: TGTGCCAGCAGCCCCCATCCGGGACTAGGTGGGACAGATACGCAGTATTTT; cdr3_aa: CASSPHPGLGGTDTQYF
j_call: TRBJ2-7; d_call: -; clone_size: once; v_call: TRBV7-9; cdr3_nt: TGTGCCAGCAGCTTACCAGGGATTTACGAGCAGTACTTC; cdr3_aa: CASSLPGIYEQYF
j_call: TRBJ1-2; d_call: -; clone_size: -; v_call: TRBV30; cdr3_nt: TGTGCCTTCATGGGAGGAAAGGGGGGCACTAACTATGGCTACACCTTC; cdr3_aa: CAFMGGKGGTNYGYTF
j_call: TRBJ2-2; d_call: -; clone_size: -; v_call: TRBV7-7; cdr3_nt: TGTGCCAGCAGCAACGACAGATACACCGGGGAGCTGTTTTTT; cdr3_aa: CASSNDRYTGELFF
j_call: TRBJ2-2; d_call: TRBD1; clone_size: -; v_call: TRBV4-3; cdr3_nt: TGCGCCAGCAGCCCGGGGACAGCTCTCGGGACCGGGGAGCTGTTTTTT; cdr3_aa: CASSPGTALGTGELFF